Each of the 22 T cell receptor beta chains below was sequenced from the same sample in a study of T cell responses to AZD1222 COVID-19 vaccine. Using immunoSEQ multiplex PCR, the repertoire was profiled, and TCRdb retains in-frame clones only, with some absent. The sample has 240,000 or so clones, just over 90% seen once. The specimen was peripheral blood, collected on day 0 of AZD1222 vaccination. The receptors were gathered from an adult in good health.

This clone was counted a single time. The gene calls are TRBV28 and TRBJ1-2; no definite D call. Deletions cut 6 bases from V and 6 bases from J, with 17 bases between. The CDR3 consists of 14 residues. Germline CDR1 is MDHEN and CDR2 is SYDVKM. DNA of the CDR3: TGTGCCAGCAGCCACGATGGCCTCTTCAATGGCTACACCTTC. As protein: CASSHDGLFNGYTF.

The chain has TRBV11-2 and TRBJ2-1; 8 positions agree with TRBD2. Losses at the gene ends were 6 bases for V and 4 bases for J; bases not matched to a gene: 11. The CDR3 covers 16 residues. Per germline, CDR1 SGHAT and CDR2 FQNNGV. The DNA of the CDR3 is TGTGCCAGCAGTAACCGGGGGGGCGGGCTATACAATGAGCAGTTCTTC. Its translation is CASSNRGGGLYNEQFF.

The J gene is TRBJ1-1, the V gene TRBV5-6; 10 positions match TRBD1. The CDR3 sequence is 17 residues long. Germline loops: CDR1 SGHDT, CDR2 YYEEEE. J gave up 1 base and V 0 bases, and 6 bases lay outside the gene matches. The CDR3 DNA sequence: TGTGCCAGCAGCTTGGGGGACAGGGGCGCGGGGAACACTGAAGCTTTCTTT. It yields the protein CASSLGDRGAGNTEAFF.

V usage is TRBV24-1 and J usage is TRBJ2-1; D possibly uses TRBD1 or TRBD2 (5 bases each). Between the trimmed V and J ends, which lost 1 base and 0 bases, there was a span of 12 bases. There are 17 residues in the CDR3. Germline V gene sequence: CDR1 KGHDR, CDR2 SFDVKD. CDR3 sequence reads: CATSDFGAKSSYNEQFF. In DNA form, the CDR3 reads TGTGCCACCAGTGATTTCGGGGCTAAAAGCTCCTACAATGAGCAGTTCTTC.

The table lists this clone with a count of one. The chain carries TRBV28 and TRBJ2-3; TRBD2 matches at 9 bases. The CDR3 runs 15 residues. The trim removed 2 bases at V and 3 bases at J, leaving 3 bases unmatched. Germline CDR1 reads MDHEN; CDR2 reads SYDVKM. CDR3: CASSLDAGGTDTQYF. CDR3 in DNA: TGTGCCAGCAGTTTAGATGCGGGAGGGACAGATACGCAGTATTTT.

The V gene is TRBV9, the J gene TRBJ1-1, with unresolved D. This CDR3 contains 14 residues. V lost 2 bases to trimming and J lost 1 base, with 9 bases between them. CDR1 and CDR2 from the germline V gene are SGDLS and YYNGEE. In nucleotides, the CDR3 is TGTGCCAGCAGCGTCGGCACGGAGAACACTGAAGCTTTCTTT. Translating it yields CASSVGTENTEAFF. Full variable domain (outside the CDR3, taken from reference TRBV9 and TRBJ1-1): DSGVTQTPKHLITATGQRVTLRCSPRSGDLSVYWYQQSLDQGLQFLIQYYNGEERAKGNILERFSAQQFPDLHSELNLSSLELGDSALYFCASSVGTENTEAFFGQGTRLTVV.

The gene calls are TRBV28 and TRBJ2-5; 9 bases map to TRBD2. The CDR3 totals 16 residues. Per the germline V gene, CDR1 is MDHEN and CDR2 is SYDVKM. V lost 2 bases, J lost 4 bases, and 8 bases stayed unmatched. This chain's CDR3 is CASSLQASGMGETQYF. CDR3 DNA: TGTGCCAGCAGTTTACAGGCTAGCGGGATGGGAGAGACCCAGTACTTC. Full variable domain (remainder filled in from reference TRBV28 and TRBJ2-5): DVKVTQSSRYLVKRTGEKVFLECVQDMDHENMFWYRQDPGLGLRLIYFSYDVKMKEKGDIPEGYSVSREKKERFSLILESASTNQTSMYLCASSLQASGMGETQYFGPGTRLLVL.

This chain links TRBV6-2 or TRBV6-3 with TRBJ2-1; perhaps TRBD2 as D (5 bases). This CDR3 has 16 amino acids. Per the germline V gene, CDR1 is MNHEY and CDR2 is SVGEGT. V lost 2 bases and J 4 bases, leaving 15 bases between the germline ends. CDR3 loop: CASSYELGKKYNEQFF. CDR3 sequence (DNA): TGTGCCAGCAGTTACGAGCTCGGGAAGAAGTACAATGAGCAGTTCTTC.

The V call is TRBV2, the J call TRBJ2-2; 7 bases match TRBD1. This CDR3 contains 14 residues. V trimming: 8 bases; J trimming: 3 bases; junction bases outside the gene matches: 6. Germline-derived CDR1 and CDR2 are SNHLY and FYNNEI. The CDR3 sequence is CASGTGTDTGELFF. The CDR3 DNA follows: TGTGCCAGCGGGACCGGGACAGACACCGGGGAGCTGTTTTTT.

For the CDR3, the DNA is TGTGCCAGCAACCACAACACCGGGGAGCTGTTTTTT. Translation gives CASNHNTGELFF. The chain joins TRBV12-3 or TRBV12-4 to TRBJ2-2, with D unresolved. V dropped 7 bases and J dropped 2 bases, with 5 bases sitting between them. CDR3 length equals 12 residues.

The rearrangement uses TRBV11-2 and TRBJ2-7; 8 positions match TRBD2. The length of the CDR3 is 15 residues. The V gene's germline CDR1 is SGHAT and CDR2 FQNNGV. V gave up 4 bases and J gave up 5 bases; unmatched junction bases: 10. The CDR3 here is CASSSIRGGLHEQYF. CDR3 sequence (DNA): TGTGCCAGCAGCTCAATACGGGGGGGCCTCCACGAGCAGTACTTC. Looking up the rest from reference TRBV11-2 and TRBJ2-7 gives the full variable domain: EAGVAQSPRYKIIEKRQSVAFWCNPISGHATLYWYQQILGQGPKLLIQFQNNGVVDDSQLPKDRFSAERLKGVDSTLKIQPAKLEDSAVYLCASSSIRGGLHEQYFGPGTRLTVT.

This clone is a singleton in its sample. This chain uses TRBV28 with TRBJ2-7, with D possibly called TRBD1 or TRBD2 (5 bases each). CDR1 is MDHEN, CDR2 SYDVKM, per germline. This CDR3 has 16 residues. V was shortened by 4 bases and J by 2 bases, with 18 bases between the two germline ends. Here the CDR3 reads CASSSGPSFSAYEQYF. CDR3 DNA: TGTGCCAGCAGTTCGGGACCCTCCTTTAGTGCCTACGAGCAGTACTTC.

The CDR3 coding sequence is TGTGCCAGCAGCTTAGGAGCCTATGAAGCTTTCTTT. Its translation is CASSLGAYEAFF. The V and J genes are TRBV7-9 and TRBJ1-1; D is uncertain. There are 12 residues in the CDR3. Germline V lookup: CDR1 SEHNR, CDR2 FQNEAQ (reference sequence). The V and J ends lost 1 base and 7 bases respectively, with 7 bases between them.

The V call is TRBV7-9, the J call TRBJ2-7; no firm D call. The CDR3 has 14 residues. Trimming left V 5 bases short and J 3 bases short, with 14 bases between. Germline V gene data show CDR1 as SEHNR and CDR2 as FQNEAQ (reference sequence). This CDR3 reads CASSLNGIDYEQYF. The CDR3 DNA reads TGTGCCAGCAGCCTAAACGGCATAGACTACGAGCAGTACTTC. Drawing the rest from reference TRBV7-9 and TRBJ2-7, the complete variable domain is DTGVSQNPRHKITKRGQNVTFRCDPISEHNRLYWYRQTLGQGPEFLTYFQNEAQLEKSRLLSDRFSAERPKGSFSTLEIQRTEQGDSAMYLCASSLNGIDYEQYFGPGTRLTVT.

The CDR3, as DNA: TGTGCCAGCAGCGAACAGGGTTTTCGAGAGCAGTTCTTC. Protein product: CASSEQGFREQFF. V usage is TRBV7-3 and J usage is TRBJ2-1, with D perhaps TRBD1 (6 bases). The CDR3 runs to 13 residues. The V gene's germline CDR1 is SGHTA and CDR2 FQGTGA. The V end lost 5 bases, the J end lost 10 bases, and 15 bases lay between the germline ends.

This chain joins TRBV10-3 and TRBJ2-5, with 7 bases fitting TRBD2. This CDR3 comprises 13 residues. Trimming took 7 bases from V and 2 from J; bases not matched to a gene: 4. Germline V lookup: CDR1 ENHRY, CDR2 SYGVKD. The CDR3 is CAIMASGQETQYF. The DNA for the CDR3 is TGTGCCATCATGGCTAGCGGTCAAGAGACCCAGTACTTC.

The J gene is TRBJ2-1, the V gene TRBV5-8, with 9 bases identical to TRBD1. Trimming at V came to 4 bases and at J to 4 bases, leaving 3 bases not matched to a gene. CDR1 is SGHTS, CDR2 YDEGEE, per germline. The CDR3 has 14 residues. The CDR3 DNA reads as TGTGCCAGCAGCGAGGGACAGGGTTACAATGAGCAGTTCTTC. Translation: CASSEGQGYNEQFF.

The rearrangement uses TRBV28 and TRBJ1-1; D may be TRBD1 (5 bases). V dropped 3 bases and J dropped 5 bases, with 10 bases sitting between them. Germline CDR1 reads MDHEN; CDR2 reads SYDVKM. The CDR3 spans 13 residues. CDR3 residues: CASSFPEGTEAFF. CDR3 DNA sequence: TGTGCCAGCAGTTTCCCCGAGGGGACTGAAGCTTTCTTT.

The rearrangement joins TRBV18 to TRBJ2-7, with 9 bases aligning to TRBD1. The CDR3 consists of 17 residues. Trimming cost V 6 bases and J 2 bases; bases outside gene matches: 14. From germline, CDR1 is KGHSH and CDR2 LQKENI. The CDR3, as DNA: TGTGCCAGCTCTTCGTGGGGGGGACAGGGTACAACCTACGAGCAGTACTTC. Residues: CASSSWGGQGTTYEQYF.

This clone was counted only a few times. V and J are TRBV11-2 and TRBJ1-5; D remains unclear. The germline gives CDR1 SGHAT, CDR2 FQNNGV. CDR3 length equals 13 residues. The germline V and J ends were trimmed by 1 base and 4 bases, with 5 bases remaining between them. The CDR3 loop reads CASSLGENQPQHF. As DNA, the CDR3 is TGTGCCAGCAGCTTAGGAGAAAATCAGCCCCAGCATTTT.

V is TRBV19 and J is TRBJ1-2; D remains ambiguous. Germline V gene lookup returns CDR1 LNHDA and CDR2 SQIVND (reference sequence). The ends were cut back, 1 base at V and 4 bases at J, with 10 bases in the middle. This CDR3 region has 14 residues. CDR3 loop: CASSIGPHIYGYTF. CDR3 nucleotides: TGTGCCAGTAGTATAGGGCCGCATATCTATGGCTACACCTTC.

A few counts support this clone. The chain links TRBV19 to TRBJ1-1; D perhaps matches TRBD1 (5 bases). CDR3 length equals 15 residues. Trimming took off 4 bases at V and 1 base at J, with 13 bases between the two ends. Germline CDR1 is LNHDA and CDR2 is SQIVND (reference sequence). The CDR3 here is CASSTTGSPNTEAFF. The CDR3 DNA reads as TGTGCCAGTAGTACAACAGGCAGTCCGAACACTGAAGCTTTCTTT.